This T cell receptor beta chain was sequenced for a study of T cell changes during pregnancy in multiple sclerosis. This table comes from immunoSEQ multiplex PCR, and its TCRdb copy is limited to in-frame clones, with some not included. The sample shows fewer than 50,000 clones, around 94% of them seen only once. This CDR3 comprises 14 residues. Unmatched junction bases numbered 3, after V lost 5 bases and J lost 10 bases. Germline V gives CDR1 MDHEN, CDR2 SYDVKM. The TCR originated in a female donor with multiple sclerosis, enrolled in a pregnancy study. Sequences were derived from CD4+ T cells from peripheral blood mononuclear cells, sampled in the third trimester of pregnancy. The chain uses TRBV28 and TRBJ1-6, with TRBD1 matching 12 bases. CDR3 in DNA: TGTGCCAGCAGTCCCGGGACAGGGGGCTCACCCCTCCACTTT. Its translation is CASSPGTGGSPLHF.